Listed here are 7 T cell receptor beta chains from one sample, sequenced in a study of beta chain features in type 1 diabetes. Expressed TCRB transcripts were sequenced because the isolated RNA had all been reverse transcribed beforehand. Clones were sequenced by immunoSEQ multiplex PCR, and TCRdb holds only the in-frame ones, with some missing. The sample consists of under 950,000 clones, roughly a sixth of them appearing once. The specimen was naive CD4+ T cells from blood. The receptors originated from a woman aged 18-29 years in good health.

This clone was recorded once. The CDR3, as DNA: TGTGCCAGCCGACAGGGCGAAAATTCACCCCTCCACTTT. Translation gives CASRQGENSPLHF. The rearrangement joins TRBV2 to TRBJ1-6; 7 bases fit TRBD1. V shed 8 bases, J shed 7 bases, and the junction held 5 bases outside the gene matches. This CDR3 is 13 amino acids long. Per germline, CDR1 SNHLY and CDR2 FYNNEI. Together with reference TRBV2 and TRBJ1-6, the CDR3 gives the full variable domain: EPEVTQTPSHQVTQMGQEVILRCVPISNHLYFYWYRQILGQKVEFLVSFYNNEISEKSEIFDDQFSVERPDGSNFTLKIRSTKLEDSAMYFCASRQGENSPLHFGNGTRLTVT.

The chain has TRBV7-2 and TRBJ2-7; 7 bases agree with TRBD2. CDR1 and CDR2 (germline): SGHTA, FQGNSA. V was clipped by 3 bases and J by 0 bases; unmatched bases: 5. The CDR3 runs 15 residues. The CDR3 sequence: CASSLGGRPSYEQYF. CDR3 DNA sequence: TGTGCCAGCAGCTTGGGGGGGAGACCCTCCTACGAGCAGTACTTC.

This clone was detected only a few times. The rearrangement uses TRBV18 and TRBJ1-2; a weak D match, TRBD1 (5 bases). The CDR3 extends over 13 amino acids. CDR1 and CDR2 (germline): KGHSH, LQKENI. Trimming left V 0 bases short and J 6 bases short, with 8 bases between. The CDR3 region is CASSPPEGHGYTF. As DNA, the CDR3 is TGTGCCAGCTCACCACCGGAGGGGCATGGCTACACCTTC.

This clone turned up a few times. This chain joins TRBV6-6 and TRBJ2-7; TRBD1 is a possible D gene (5 bases). The V end was cut by 10 bases, the J end by 0 bases, with 16 bases between. CDR1 is MNHNY, CDR2 SVGAGI, per germline (reference sequence). CDR3 length: 14 amino acids. CDR3 in amino acids: CATGLGPNSYEQYF. The CDR3 bases are TGTGCCACCGGGCTGGGGCCTAACTCCTACGAGCAGTACTTC.

This clone was picked up a small number of times. The genes are TRBV6-1 and TRBJ1-2, with TRBD1 matching 7 bases. CDR1 and CDR2 (germline): MNHNS, SASEGT. This CDR3 comprises 15 residues. The J segment lost 3 bases and the V segment lost 6 bases, leaving 10 bases of the junction unmatched. Here the CDR3 DNA reads TGTGCCAGCAGCCTCGGGACAGACCAATACTATGGCTACACCTTC. It specifies CASSLGTDQYYGYTF.

This clone was seen only a few times. This chain joins TRBV27 and TRBJ2-3, with 7 nucleotides matching TRBD2. J gave up 3 bases and V 4 bases, and 4 bases lay outside the gene matches. Per the germline V gene, CDR1 is MNHEY and CDR2 is SMNVEV (reference sequence). The CDR3 has 14 amino acids. CDR3 region: CASSYGGRTDTQYF. The CDR3 nucleotides are TGTGCCAGCAGTTACGGGGGGAGGACAGATACGCAGTATTTT.

As concerns this clone: Other DNA sequences in this specimen translate into the identical CDR3. The chain carries TRBV7-8 and TRBJ2-3; D not resolved. Trimming removed 8 bases at V and 1 base at J, with 4 bases between. The CDR3 spans 11 residues. CDR1 and CDR2 (germline): SGHVS, FQNEAQ. DNA for the CDR3: TGTGCCAGCCGGGGCACAGATACGCAGTATTTT. Protein sequence: CASRGTDTQYF.